Described below is a single TCR beta chain sequence and its context. Between the trimmed V and J ends, which lost 0 bases and 1 base, there was a span of 8 bases. Per germline, CDR1 SGHDT and CDR2 YYEEEE. The CDR3 has 14 amino acids. This entry belongs to a study of early stage breast cancer tumors. TCRdb keeps only in-frame clones here, not all; method: immunoSEQ multiplex PCR. The sample consists of approximately 75,000 clones, less than 90% of them appearing once. Material: blood. This chain links TRBV5-6 with TRBJ2-7; D gene ambiguous. The sequence was obtained from a person aged 35 to 50 with breast cancer. The CDR3 coding sequence is TGTGCCAGCAGCTTGGTACAAATATCCTACGAGCAGTACTTC. Its translation: CASSLVQISYEQYF.